The clone carrying this T cell receptor (beta chain) turned up a few times. TCR beta CDR3 regions were amplified from RNA transcripts. HTBI primers were the set used in a first-round RT-PCR of the TCR CDR3. TCRdb itself ran the multiplex PCR reads through MiXCR, one entry per CDR3 protein. Of a few hundred thousand distinct CDR3 sequences in the sample, around 46% were seen once. Per germline, CDR1 SGHAT and CDR2 FQNNGV. Between the trimmed V and J ends, which lost 7 bases and 9 bases, there was a span of 18 bases. The CDR3 covers 13 residues. This sample stems from a study of T cells in Graves' hyperthyroidism and ophthalmopathy. The study based diagnoses on clinical symptoms, serum thyroxine and TRAb, thyroid ultrasound and orbital computed tomography.

The sequence derives from a woman younger than 35 with Graves' hyperthyroidism. Sequenced sample: peripheral blood or thyroid tissue (not recorded which). The chain uses TRBV11-2 and TRBJ1-1, with D possibly being TRBD1 (6 bases). CDR3 DNA: TGTGCCAGCAACCTGGGGGGGGCGGCTAAAGCTTTCTTT. Translated: CASNLGGAAKAFF.